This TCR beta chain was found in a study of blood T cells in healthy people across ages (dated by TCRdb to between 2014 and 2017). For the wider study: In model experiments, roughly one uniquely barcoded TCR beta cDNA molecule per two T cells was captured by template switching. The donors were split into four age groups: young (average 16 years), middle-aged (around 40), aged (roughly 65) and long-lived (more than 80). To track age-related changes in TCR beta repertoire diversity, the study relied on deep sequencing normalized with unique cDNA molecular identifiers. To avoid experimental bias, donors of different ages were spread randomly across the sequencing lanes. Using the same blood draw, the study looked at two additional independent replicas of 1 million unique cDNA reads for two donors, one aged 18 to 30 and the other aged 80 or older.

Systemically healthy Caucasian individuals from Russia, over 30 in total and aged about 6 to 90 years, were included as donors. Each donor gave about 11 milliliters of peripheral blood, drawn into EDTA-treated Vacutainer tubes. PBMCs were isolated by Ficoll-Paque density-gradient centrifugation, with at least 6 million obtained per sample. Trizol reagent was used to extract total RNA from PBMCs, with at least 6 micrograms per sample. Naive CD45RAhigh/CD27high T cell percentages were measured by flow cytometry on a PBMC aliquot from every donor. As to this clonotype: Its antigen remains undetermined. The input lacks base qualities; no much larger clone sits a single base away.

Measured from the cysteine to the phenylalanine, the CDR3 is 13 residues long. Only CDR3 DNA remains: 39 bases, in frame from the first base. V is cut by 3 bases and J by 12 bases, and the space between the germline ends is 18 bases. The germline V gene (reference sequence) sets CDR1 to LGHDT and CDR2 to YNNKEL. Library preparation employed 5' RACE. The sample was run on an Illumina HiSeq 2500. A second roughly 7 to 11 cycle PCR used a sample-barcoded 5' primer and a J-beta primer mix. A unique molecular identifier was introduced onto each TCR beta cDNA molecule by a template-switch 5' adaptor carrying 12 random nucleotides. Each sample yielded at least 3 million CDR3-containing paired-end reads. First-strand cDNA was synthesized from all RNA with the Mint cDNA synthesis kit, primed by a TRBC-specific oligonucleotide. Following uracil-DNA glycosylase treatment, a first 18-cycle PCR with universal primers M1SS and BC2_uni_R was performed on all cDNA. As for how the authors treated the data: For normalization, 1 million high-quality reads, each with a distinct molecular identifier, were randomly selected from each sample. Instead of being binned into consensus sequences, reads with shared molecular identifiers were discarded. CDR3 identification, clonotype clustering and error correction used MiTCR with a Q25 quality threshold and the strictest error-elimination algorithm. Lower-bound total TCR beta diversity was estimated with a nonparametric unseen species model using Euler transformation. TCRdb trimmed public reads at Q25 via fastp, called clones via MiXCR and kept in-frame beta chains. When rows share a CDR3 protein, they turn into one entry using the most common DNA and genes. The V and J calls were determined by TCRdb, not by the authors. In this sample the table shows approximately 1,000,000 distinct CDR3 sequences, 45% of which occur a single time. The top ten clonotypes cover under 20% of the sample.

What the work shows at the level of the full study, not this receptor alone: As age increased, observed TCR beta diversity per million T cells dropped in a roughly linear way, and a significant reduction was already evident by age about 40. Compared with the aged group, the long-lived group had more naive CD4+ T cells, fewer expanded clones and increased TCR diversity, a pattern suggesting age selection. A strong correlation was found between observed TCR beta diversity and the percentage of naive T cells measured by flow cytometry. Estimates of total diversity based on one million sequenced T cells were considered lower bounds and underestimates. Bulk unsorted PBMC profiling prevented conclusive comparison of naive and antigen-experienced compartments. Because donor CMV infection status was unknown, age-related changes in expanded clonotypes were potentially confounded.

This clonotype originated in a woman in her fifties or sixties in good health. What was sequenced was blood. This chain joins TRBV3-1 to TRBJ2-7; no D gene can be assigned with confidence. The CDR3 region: CASSHLSDAWRYF. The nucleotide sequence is TGTGCCAGCAGCCACCTGTCTGACGCCTGGAGGTACTTC.